A selection of T cell receptor beta chains follows, all from one sample in a study of response to subunit inactivated influenza vaccine. From the RT-PCR reads, TCRdb called clonotypes with MiXCR, one entry per CDR3 protein. This sample has over 150,000 distinct CDR3 sequences; around 14% occur once, and the top ten carry roughly 26%. The specimen was CD8+ T cells sorted from PBMCs, collected approximately 5 days after vaccination. All receptors derive from a man between 50 and 59 years old who received an inactivated influenza vaccine. CDR3s include the opening cysteine and the closing phenylalanine or tryptophan. D genes are given only for firm matches. Clone size, where shown, is once, few, many, or a class for clones that have expanded.

NA | TRBJ2-1 | few | TRBV4-3 | TGCGCCAGCAGCCAAGAGGAGGGGGCGGATGAGCAGTTCTTC | CASSQEEGADEQFF
TRBD1 | TRBJ2-1 | NA | TRBV29-1 | TGCAGCGTTGAATTAGGACAGGGACCCAATGAGCAGCTCTTC | CSVELGQGPNEQLF
TRBD1 | TRBJ2-1 | few | TRBV4-3 | TGCGCCAGCAGCCAAGGGACAGGGGGACCCCATACGGAGCAGTTCTTC | CASSQGTGGPHTEQFF
NA | TRBJ1-2 | many | TRBV3-1 | TGTGCCAGCAGCCAAGATAACGGCTACACCTTC | CASSQDNGYTF
NA | TRBJ1-2 | few | TRBV12-3/TRBV12-4 | TGTGCCAGCAGGCTGGGACTCGGAGTGCCCTATGGCTACACCTTC | CASRLGLGVPYGYTF
NA | TRBJ2-1 | NA | TRBV7-9 | TGTGCCAGCAGCTCCCGGGAGCATGAGCAGTTCTTC | CASSSREHEQFF
NA | TRBJ2-6 | many | TRBV27 | TGTGCCAGCAGTTTGGGTGGGGCCAACGTCCTGACTTTC | CASSLGGANVLTF
NA | TRBJ2-2 | NA | TRBV11-1 | TGTGCCAGCAGCTTAGCGTACAGTTCAGAGACCTACACCGGGGAGCTGTTTTTT | CASSLAYSSETYTGELFF
NA | TRBJ2-2 | NA | TRBV4-2 | TGTGCCAGCAGCCCCGGAGGGGTGAACACCGGGGAGCTGTTTTTT | CASSPGGVNTGELFF
NA | TRBJ2-7 | NA | TRBV3-1 | TGTGCCAGCAGCCAAGGGGCTAGCCTCAGCTACGAGCAGTACTTC | CASSQGASLSYEQYF
NA | TRBJ2-7 | few | TRBV6-1 | TGTGCCAGCAGCTCAGTAGGGGAGCATTCCTACGAGCAGTACTTC | CASSSVGEHSYEQYF
TRBD1 | TRBJ1-1 | many | TRBV6-2/TRBV6-3 | TGTGCCAGCAGTCCGGACAGGGGTTACACTGAAGCTTTCTTT | CASSPDRGYTEAFF
NA | TRBJ2-7 | NA | TRBV29-1 | TGCAGCGTTGAAATGAGAGGCGGAACCTACGAGCAGTACTTC | CSVEMRGGTYEQYF
TRBD2 | TRBJ2-1 | NA | TRBV2 | TGTGCCAGCGGTGAATTCCGGGACTATATGAGTGAGCAGTTCTTC | CASGEFRDYMSEQFF
TRBD2 | TRBJ2-1 | NA | TRBV9 | TGTGCCAGCAGCCCAAGCGGTGGGACTAGCGGTTCAGAGCAGTTCTTC | CASSPSGGTSGSEQFF
NA | TRBJ2-7 | NA | TRBV7-9 | TGTGCCAGCGGCCCGTGGGACTCCTACGAGCAGTACTTC | CASGPWDSYEQYF
NA | TRBJ2-7 | NA | TRBV21-1 | TGTGCCAGCAGCAAAGTCAGCGAGGGGACCGGCTCCTACGAGCAGTACTTC | CASSKVSEGTGSYEQYF
NA | TRBJ2-1 | NA | TRBV20-1 | TGCAGTGCCCAGGACAGACGGACCTACAATGAGCAGTTCTTC | CSAQDRRTYNEQFF
NA | TRBJ2-3 | few | TRBV12-3/TRBV12-4 | TGTGCCAGCAGTTCCTCGTATGGGAGCACAGATACGCAGTATTTT | CASSSSYGSTDTQYF
TRBD2 | TRBJ2-1 | NA | TRBV7-9 | TGTGCCAGCACCCCCTCTGGACTAGCGGGAGTTGGGGAGCAGTTCTTC | CASTPSGLAGVGEQFF
NA | TRBJ2-2 | many | TRBV5-1 | TGCGCCAGCAGCAAAAGGACGGGAAACACCGGGGAGCTGTTTTTT | CASSKRTGNTGELFF
NA | TRBJ2-1 | NA | TRBV20-1 | TGCAGTGCTAGGCAAGAGCTCGGGCCTAGGTGGAATGAGCAGTTCTTC | CSARQELGPRWNEQFF
TRBD1 | TRBJ2-2 | NA | TRBV5-1 | TGCGCCAGCAGCTTCTGGGACAGGGGCACCGGGGAGCTGTTTTTT | CASSFWDRGTGELFF
NA | TRBJ1-4 | few | TRBV4-2 | TGTGCCAGCAGCCAAGTTCTTACGGGGGATGAAAAACTGTTTTTT | CASSQVLTGDEKLFF
TRBD1 | TRBJ2-7 | few | TRBV30 | TGTGCCTGGAGTGTAGACAGGGTTTACGAGCAGTACTTC | CAWSVDRVYEQYF
NA | TRBJ1-6 | few | TRBV6-1 | TGTGCCAGCAGATCCGGGACGGGCTATTCACCCCTCCACTTT | CASRSGTGYSPLHF
NA | TRBJ2-7 | few | TRBV13 | TGTGCCAGCAGCTCCCCGGGACGGGCCTACGAGCAGTACTTC | CASSSPGRAYEQYF
TRBD2 | TRBJ2-7 | few | TRBV12-3/TRBV12-4 | TGTGCCACCCAAATAGCGGGAGGGTACCACGAGCAGTACTTC | CATQIAGGYHEQYF
TRBD2 | TRBJ2-1 | few | TRBV11-1 | TGTGCCAGCAGCTTCGGACTAGCGGGAGGCCGGAGCTCCTACAATGAGCAGTTCTTC | CASSFGLAGGRSSYNEQFF
NA | TRBJ2-1 | few | TRBV28 | TGTGCCAGCATTCGTCTGGGGCGAGTGTTGGGAGATGGTAGGAAGGACAATGAGCAGTTCTTC | CASIRLGRVLGDGRKDNEQFF
TRBD1 | TRBJ1-1 | once | TRBV27 | TGTGCCAGCAGTCAAACCTGGACAGGGACGAACACTGAAGCTTTCTTT | CASSQTWTGTNTEAFF
TRBD1 | TRBJ1-1 | NA | TRBV6-5 | TGTGCCAGCAGTGCCTCGACAGGGGTGAACACTGAAGCTTTCTTT | CASSASTGVNTEAFF
TRBD2 | TRBJ2-7 | many | TRBV25-1 | TGTGCCAGCAGTACTAGCGGGGAATCCTACGAGCAGTACTTC | CASSTSGESYEQYF
TRBD1 | TRBJ1-6 | many | TRBV4-1 | TGCGCCAGCAGCCAAGGGGCAGGGGGCTTGAATAATTCACCCCTCCACTTT | CASSQGAGGLNNSPLHF
NA | TRBJ1-2 | few | TRBV9 | TGTGCCAGCAGCGGCCACAGGACTACTAACTATGGCTACACCTTC | CASSGHRTTNYGYTF
TRBD1 | TRBJ2-7 | NA | TRBV24-1 | TGTGCCACCAGTGATTCGGCGGGACAGGGCCCCTACGAGCAGTACTTC | CATSDSAGQGPYEQYF
TRBD1 | TRBJ1-2 | few | TRBV12-3/TRBV12-4 | TGTGCCAGCAGTTTTCCCCCAGGGGGACTCTACACCTTC | CASSFPPGGLYTF
TRBD2 | TRBJ2-7 | NA | TRBV6-5 | TGTGCCAGCAGTTACCCCGCTAGCGGGAGGCAGTACTTC | CASSYPASGRQYF
NA | TRBJ2-3 | NA | TRBV7-6 | TGTGCCAGCAGCTTAGGGCATGTAGATACGCAGTATTTT | CASSLGHVDTQYF
NA | TRBJ1-5 | NA | TRBV19 | TGTGCCAGTAGTCCCATGGACCTTAGCAATCAGCCCCAGCATTTT | CASSPMDLSNQPQHF
NA | TRBJ2-4 | NA | TRBV9 | TGTGCCAGCAGCGTAGCGGGAACCTTGGAAAACATTCAGTACTTC | CASSVAGTLENIQYF
TRBD1 | TRBJ1-5 | NA | TRBV2 | TGTGCCAGCAGTTCAGGGGGCGGCAATCAGCCCCAGCATTTT | CASSSGGGNQPQHF
NA | TRBJ2-1 | NA | TRBV7-9 | TGTGCCAGCAGCAAACGACAGGAAGCTGAGCAGTTCTTC | CASSKRQEAEQFF
NA | TRBJ2-3 | few | TRBV10-2 | TGCGCCAGCGAACCATACCGTAGCACAGATACGCAGTATTTT | CASEPYRSTDTQYF
TRBD2 | TRBJ2-1 | NA | TRBV20-1 | TGCAGTGCTAGAGGGGTAGCTAGCGGGAGGTACTTCTCCTACAATGAGCAGTTCTTC | CSARGVASGRYFSYNEQFF
TRBD1 | TRBJ2-7 | medium-sized | TRBV29-1 | TGCAGCGTGGGGACAGGGTCTTCCTACGAGCAGTACTTC | CSVGTGSSYEQYF
NA | TRBJ2-5 | NA | TRBV3-1 | TGTGCCAGCAGCCAATGGGGCGCGCAGAGGGAGACCCAGTACTTC | CASSQWGAQRETQYF
TRBD2 | TRBJ2-5 | few | TRBV9 | TGTGCCAGCAGTACCCTGGGCTTAGCGGGAGAGAGGGAGACCCAGTACTTC | CASSTLGLAGERETQYF
NA | TRBJ1-1 | many | TRBV6-2/TRBV6-3 | TGTGCCAGCAGAAAGGGGACATTGTCGGACACTGAAGCTTTCTTT | CASRKGTLSDTEAFF
NA | TRBJ2-1 | NA | TRBV2 | TGTGCCAGCACCGGACCGGGGGGCGAATCCTACAATGAGCAGTTCTTC | CASTGPGGESYNEQFF
TRBD2 | TRBJ2-5 | many | TRBV6-1 | TGTGCCAGCAGTACCCCGGGACTAGCGGGACAAGAGACCCAGTACTTC | CASSTPGLAGQETQYF
TRBD1 | TRBJ1-2 | few | TRBV11-2 | TGTGCCAGCAGCGGACGACAGGGTGGCTATGGCTACACCTTC | CASSGRQGGYGYTF
TRBD2 | TRBJ2-1 | many | TRBV5-8 | TGTGCCAGCAGCTATCCTATAGCGGGAAGCTCCTACAATGAGCAGTTCTTC | CASSYPIAGSSYNEQFF
TRBD2 | TRBJ2-4 | few | TRBV6-1 | TGTGCCAGCAGTGAATCCGGCACTAGCGGGGGTGACATTCAGTACTTC | CASSESGTSGGDIQYF
TRBD2 | TRBJ2-1 | few | TRBV4-2 | TGTGCCAGCAGCCAAGGCCCGAGCGGGAGCTCCTACAATGAGCAGTTCTTC | CASSQGPSGSSYNEQFF
NA | TRBJ1-4 | few | TRBV4-3 | TGCGCCAGCAGCCAAGGACTACAGGGATATAATGAAAAACTGTTTTTT | CASSQGLQGYNEKLFF
NA | TRBJ2-1 | few | TRBV28 | TGTGCCAGCAGCTATCGACTAGAGGCTGGTAATGAGCAGTTCTTC | CASSYRLEAGNEQFF
NA | TRBJ2-7 | NA | TRBV10-3 | TGTGCCATCAGTGAGTCCTTTGGTAGCGGCTTTTACGAGCAGTACTTC | CAISESFGSGFYEQYF